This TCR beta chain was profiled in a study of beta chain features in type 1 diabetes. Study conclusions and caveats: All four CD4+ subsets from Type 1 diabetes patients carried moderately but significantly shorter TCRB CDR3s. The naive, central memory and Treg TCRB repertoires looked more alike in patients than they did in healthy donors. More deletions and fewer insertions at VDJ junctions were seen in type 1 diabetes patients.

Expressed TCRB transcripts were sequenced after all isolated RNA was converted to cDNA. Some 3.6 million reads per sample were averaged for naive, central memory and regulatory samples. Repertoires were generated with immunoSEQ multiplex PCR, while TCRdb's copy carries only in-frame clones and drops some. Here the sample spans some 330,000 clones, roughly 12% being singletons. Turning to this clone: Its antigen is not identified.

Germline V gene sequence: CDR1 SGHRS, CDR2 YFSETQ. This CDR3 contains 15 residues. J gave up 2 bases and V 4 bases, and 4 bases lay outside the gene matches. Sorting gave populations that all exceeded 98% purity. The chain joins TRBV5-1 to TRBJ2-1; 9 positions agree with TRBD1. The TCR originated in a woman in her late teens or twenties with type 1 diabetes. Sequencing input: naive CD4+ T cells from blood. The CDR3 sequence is CASSPGTGTYNEQFF. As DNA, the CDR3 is TGCGCCAGCAGCCCCGGGACAGGGACCTACAATGAGCAGTTCTTC.